The 19 T cell receptor beta chains below come from one sample, sequenced in a study of memory CD4+ T cells and cytomegalovirus serostatus. Single viable CD3+CD4+CD8-CD45RO+ cells were sorted as the memory CD4+ T cells. Sequencing used immunoSEQ multiplex PCR; TCRdb keeps in-frame clones, though not all of them. This table holds some 52,000 clones, roughly 79% found once. The sequencing sample was made of memory CD4+ T cells from blood. These receptors came from an adult in good health and CMV-seronegative.

The V call is TRBV30, the J call TRBJ2-7; D possibly corresponds to TRBD1 (5 bases). Trimming removed 1 base from V and 3 bases from J, with 7 bases in between. There are 12 residues in the CDR3. Germline CDR1 and CDR2: GTSNPN and SVGIG (reference sequence). The CDR3 region is CAWSGGNYEQYF. The CDR3 DNA follows: TGTGCCTGGAGTGGGGGCAACTACGAGCAGTACTTC.

As regards this clone: Other DNA sequences of this sample code for an identical CDR3. V and J are TRBV28 and TRBJ1-3; unclear D gene. Deletions cut 3 bases from V and 0 bases from J, with 6 bases between. The germline gives CDR1 MDHEN, CDR2 SYDVKM. The CDR3 length is 14 residues. CDR3 nucleotide sequence: TGTGCCAGCAGTTTTCGGAGCTCTGGAAACACCATATATTTT. The encoded protein is CASSFRSSGNTIYF.

This chain links TRBV15 with TRBJ1-2; TRBD1 matches at 11 bases. CDR1 is LNHNV and CDR2 is YYDKDF in the germline V gene (reference sequence). This CDR3 is built from 16 residues. With V trimmed by 1 base and J by 3 bases, 4 bases remained unmatched. CDR3 nucleotide sequence: TGTGCCACCAGCAGAGGAGCGGGACAGGGGGACTATGGCTACACCTTC. Translation gives CATSRGAGQGDYGYTF.

This clone occurred once. The V call is TRBV5-1, the J call TRBJ1-1; D unclear. CDR1 is SGHRS, CDR2 YFSETQ, per germline. The V and J ends lost 0 bases and 1 base respectively, with 7 bases between them. This CDR3 has 14 residues. CDR3 sequence: CASSLEARNTEAFF. The CDR3 DNA sequence: TGCGCCAGCAGCTTGGAGGCGAGGAACACTGAAGCTTTCTTT.

The sample holds a few counts of this clone. A much more abundant neighbour one base away suggests this may be a read error. This rearrangement joins TRBV7-2 to TRBJ1-2; tentative D call: TRBD1 (5 bases). The germline CDR1 and CDR2 sequences are SGHTA and FQGNSA. The CDR3 length is 14 residues. V lost 1 base, J lost 0 bases, and 6 bases lay in between. The CDR3 DNA is TGTGCCAGCAGCTTAGGACAGACTAACTATGGCTACACCTTC. Translation: CASSLGQTNYGYTF.

The sample holds one count of this clone. This chain links TRBV18 with TRBJ1-2; 7 nucleotides agree with TRBD1. V lost 3 bases, J lost 4 bases, and 11 bases stayed unmatched. Germline V CDR1 and CDR2: KGHSH, LQKENI. This CDR3 has 16 amino acids. CDR3 sequence reads: CASSPQGGKGAYGYTF. CDR3 nucleotides: TGTGCCAGCTCACCGCAGGGAGGGAAGGGGGCCTATGGCTACACCTTC.

The V call is TRBV9, the J call TRBJ1-1; D not resolved. The CDR3 contains 13 residues. Trimming took off 4 bases at V and 1 base at J, with 8 bases between the two ends. Germline CDR1 SGDLS, CDR2 YYNGEE. The CDR3 DNA sequence: TGTGCCAGCAGCATCTCGGGGAACACTGAAGCTTTCTTT. Translation gives CASSISGNTEAFF.

The table lists this clone with a few counts. The V gene is TRBV19, the J gene TRBJ2-1; 10 bases align to TRBD2. The CDR3 loop spans 14 amino acids. Trimming took 5 bases from V and 6 from J; bases not matched to a gene: 4. CDR1 and CDR2 from the germline V gene are LNHDA and SQIVND (reference sequence). DNA of the CDR3: TGTGCCAGTAGTCGGCTAGCGGGGGCCAATGAGCAGTTCTTC. It specifies CASSRLAGANEQFF. Full variable domain (remainder filled in from reference TRBV19 and TRBJ2-1): DGGITQSPKYLFRKEGQNVTLSCEQNLNHDAMYWYRQDPGQGLRLIYYSQIVNDFQKGDIAEGYSVSREKKESFPLTVTSAQKNPTAFYLCASSRLAGANEQFFGPGTRLTVL.

J is TRBJ2-3 and V is TRBV27, with 12 bases matching TRBD2. CDR3 length equals 17 residues. Germline V CDR1 and CDR2: MNHEY, SMNVEV (reference sequence). Losses at the gene ends were 4 bases for V and 1 base for J; bases not matched to a gene: 6. This CDR3 reads CASSSRRLAGGTDTQYF. Written as DNA, the CDR3 is TGTGCCAGCAGTTCCCGCCGACTAGCGGGGGGCACAGATACGCAGTATTTT.

V usage is TRBV7-2 and J usage is TRBJ2-7; D ambiguous. The germline V gene has CDR1 SGHTA and CDR2 FQGNSA. Trimming took off 2 bases at V and 6 bases at J, with 5 bases between the two ends. This CDR3 has 11 residues. CDR3 protein: CASSLLSEQYF. In DNA form, the CDR3 reads TGTGCCAGCAGCTTACTCAGCGAGCAGTACTTC.

This chain joins TRBV19 and TRBJ1-1; 7 positions agree with TRBD1. After removal of 4 bases from V and 5 bases from J, the junction contained 7 bases not matched to a gene. The CDR3 sequence is 14 residues long. Germline V CDR1 and CDR2: LNHDA, SQIVND (reference sequence). In DNA form, the CDR3 reads TGTGCCAGTAGTACTCCACAGGGGAAAACTGAAGCTTTCTTT. It translates to CASSTPQGKTEAFF.

The gene calls are TRBV28 and TRBJ1-2, with TRBD1 matching over 9 bases. The CDR3 has 15 amino acids. Germline V gene sequence: CDR1 MDHEN, CDR2 SYDVKM. The V segment lost 2 bases and the J segment 6 bases; nucleotides outside the gene matches: 7. CDR3 loop: CASSLRSGTGNGYTF. The CDR3 DNA follows: TGTGCCAGCAGTTTAAGGTCGGGGACAGGGAATGGCTACACCTTC.

J is TRBJ2-7 and V is TRBV4-1, with a weak D call TRBD2 (6 bases). Germline V lookup: CDR1 MGHRA, CDR2 YSYEKL. The CDR3 covers 16 residues. V was shortened by 3 bases and J by 2 bases, with 17 bases between the two germline ends. The CDR3 reads CASSHQSLAFTYEQYF. As DNA, the CDR3 is TGCGCCAGCAGCCACCAGTCCCTAGCGTTCACCTACGAGCAGTACTTC.

The V call is TRBV4-2, the J call TRBJ2-1, with 15 bases fitting TRBD2. Germline assignment: CDR1 LGHNA and CDR2 YNFKEQ. There are 16 residues in the CDR3. The V segment lost 4 bases and the J segment 6 bases; nucleotides outside the gene matches: 4. The CDR3 is CASSPRTSGGANEQFF. The CDR3, as DNA: TGTGCCAGCAGCCCTCGGACTAGCGGGGGGGCCAATGAGCAGTTCTTC.

The chain joins TRBV28 to TRBJ2-7; D not certain. This CDR3 has 13 residues. V was trimmed by 6 bases and J by 3 bases, leaving 12 bases between them. From germline, CDR1 is MDHEN and CDR2 SYDVKM. Written as DNA, the CDR3 is TGTGCCAGCAGCACCTGGGGTTTCTACGAGCAGTACTTC. The encoded protein is CASSTWGFYEQYF.

V and J are TRBV4-3 and TRBJ2-1; 16 bases map to TRBD2. This CDR3 region has 22 residues. The J segment lost 2 bases and the V segment lost 2 bases, leaving 15 bases of the junction unmatched. Germline-derived CDR1 and CDR2 are LGHNA and YSLEER. The CDR3 protein is CASSQSPPGLAGGRWTYNEQFF. CDR3 nucleotides: TGCGCCAGCAGCCAAAGCCCTCCGGGACTAGCGGGGGGGCGATGGACCTACAATGAGCAGTTCTTC.

V gene TRBV11-2 combines with J gene TRBJ2-3, with a tentative D call TRBD2 (6 bases). Germline CDR1 is SGHAT and CDR2 is FQNNGV. This CDR3 has 13 amino acids. V was pared by 4 bases and J by 1 base, with 6 bases between. CDR3 in amino acids: CASSSGGTDTQYF. The CDR3 DNA follows: TGTGCCAGCAGCTCGGGGGGCACAGATACGCAGTATTTT.

The chain has TRBV7-2 and TRBJ1-3; D ambiguous. Trimming shortened V by 1 base and J by 0 bases, and 10 bases separated the two germline ends. The V gene's germline CDR1 is SGHTA and CDR2 FQGNSA. The CDR3 extends over 16 amino acids. As DNA, the CDR3 is TGTGCCAGCAGCTTAGGGGTAGGCAGCTCTGGAAACACCATATATTTT. This encodes CASSLGVGSSGNTIYF.

The chain combines TRBV6-5 with TRBJ2-7, with D possibly TRBD1 on 5 matching bases. This CDR3 region has 11 residues. Germline lookup yields CDR1 MNHEY and CDR2 SVGAGI. V was shortened by 9 bases and J by 3 bases, with 9 bases between the two germline ends. This chain's CDR3 is CASNQGYEQYF. CDR3 nucleotide sequence: TGTGCCAGTAACCAGGGCTACGAGCAGTACTTC.